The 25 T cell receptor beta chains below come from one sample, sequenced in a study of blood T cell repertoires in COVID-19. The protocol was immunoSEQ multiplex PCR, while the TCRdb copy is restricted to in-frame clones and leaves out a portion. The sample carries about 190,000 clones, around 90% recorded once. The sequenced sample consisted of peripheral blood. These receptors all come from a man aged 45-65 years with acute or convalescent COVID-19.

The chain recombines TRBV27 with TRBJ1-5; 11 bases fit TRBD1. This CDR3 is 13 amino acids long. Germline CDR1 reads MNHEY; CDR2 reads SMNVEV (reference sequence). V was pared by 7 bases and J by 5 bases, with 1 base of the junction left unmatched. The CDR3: CASMGQGDQPQHF. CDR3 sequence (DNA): TGTGCCAGCATGGGACAGGGGGATCAGCCCCAGCATTTT.

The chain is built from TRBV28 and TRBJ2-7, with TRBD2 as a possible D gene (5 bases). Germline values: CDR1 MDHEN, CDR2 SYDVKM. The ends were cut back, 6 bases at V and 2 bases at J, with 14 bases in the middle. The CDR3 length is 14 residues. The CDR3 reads CASSPRVGAYEQYV. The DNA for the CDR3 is TGTGCCAGCAGCCCTAGGGTCGGGGCCTACGAGCAGTACGTC.

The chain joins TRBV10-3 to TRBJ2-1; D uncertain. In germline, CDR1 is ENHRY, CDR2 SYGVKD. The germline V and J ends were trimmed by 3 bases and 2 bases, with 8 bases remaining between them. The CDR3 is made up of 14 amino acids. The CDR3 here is CAISEGGAYNEQFF. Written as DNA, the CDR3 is TGTGCCATCAGTGAAGGCGGCGCCTACAATGAGCAGTTCTTC.

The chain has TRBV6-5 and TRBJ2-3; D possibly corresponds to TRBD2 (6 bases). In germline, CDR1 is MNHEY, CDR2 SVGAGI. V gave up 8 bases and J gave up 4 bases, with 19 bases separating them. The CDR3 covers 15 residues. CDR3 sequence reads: CASSFRGNQADTQYF. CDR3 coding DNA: TGTGCCAGCTCCTTTCGGGGGAACCAGGCAGATACGCAGTATTTT.

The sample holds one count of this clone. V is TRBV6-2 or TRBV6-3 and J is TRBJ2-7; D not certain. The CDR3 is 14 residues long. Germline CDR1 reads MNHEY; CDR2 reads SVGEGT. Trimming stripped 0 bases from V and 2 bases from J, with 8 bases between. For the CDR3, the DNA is TGTGCCAGCAGTTACTCGGGCAGACCCTACGAGCAGTACGTC. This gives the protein CASSYSGRPYEQYV.

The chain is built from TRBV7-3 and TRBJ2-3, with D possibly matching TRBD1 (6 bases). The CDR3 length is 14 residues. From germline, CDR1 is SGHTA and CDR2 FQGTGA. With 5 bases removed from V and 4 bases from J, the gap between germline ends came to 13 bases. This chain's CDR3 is CASSKGQSSDTQYF. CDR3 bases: TGTGCCAGCAGCAAGGGACAATCTTCAGATACGCAGTATTTT.

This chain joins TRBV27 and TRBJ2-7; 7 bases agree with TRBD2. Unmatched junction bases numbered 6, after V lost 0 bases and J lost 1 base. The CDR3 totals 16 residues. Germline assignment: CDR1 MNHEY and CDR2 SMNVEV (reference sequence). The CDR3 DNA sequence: TGTGCCAGCAGTTTATCGCCCGGGACTAAGTCCTACGAGCAGTACTTC. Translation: CASSLSPGTKSYEQYF.

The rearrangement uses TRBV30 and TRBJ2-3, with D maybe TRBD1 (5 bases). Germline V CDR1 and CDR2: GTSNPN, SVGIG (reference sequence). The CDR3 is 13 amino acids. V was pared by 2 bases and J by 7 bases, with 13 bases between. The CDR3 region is CAWSLGQAYTQYF. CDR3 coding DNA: TGTGCCTGGAGTCTGGGGCAGGCGTATACGCAGTATTTT.

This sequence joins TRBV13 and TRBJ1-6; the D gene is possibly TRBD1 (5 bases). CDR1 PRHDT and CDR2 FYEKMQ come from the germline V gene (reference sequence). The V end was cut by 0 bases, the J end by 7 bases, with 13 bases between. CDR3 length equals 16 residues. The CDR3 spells CASSLGPLQGNSPLHF. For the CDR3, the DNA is TGTGCCAGCAGCTTAGGTCCCCTGCAGGGAAATTCACCCCTCCACTTT.

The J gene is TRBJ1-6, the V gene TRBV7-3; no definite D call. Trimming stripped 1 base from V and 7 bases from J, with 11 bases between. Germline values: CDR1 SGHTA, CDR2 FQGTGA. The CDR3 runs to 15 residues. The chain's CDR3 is CASSLIGSRNSPLHF. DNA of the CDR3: TGTGCCAGCAGCTTAATTGGGAGCCGGAATTCACCCCTCCACTTT.

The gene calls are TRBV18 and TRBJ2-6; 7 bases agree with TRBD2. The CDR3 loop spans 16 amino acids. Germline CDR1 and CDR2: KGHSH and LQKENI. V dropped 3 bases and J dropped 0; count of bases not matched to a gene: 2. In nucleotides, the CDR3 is TGTGCCAGCTCACCGGGGGGGAACTCTGGGGCCAACGTCCTGACTTTC. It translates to CASSPGGNSGANVLTF.

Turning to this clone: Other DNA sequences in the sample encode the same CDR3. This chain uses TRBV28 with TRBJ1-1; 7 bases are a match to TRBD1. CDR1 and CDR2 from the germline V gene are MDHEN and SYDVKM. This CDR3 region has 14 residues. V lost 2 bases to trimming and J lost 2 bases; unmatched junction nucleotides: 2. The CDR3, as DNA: TGTGCCAGCAGTTTAAGGGGGCTAAACACTGAAGCTTTCTTT. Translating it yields CASSLRGLNTEAFF.

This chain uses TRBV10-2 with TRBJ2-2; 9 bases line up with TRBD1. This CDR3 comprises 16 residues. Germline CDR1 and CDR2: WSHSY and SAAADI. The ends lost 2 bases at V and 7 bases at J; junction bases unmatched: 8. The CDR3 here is CASSEDGTGLIGELFF. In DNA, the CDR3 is TGCGCCAGCAGTGAGGATGGGACAGGGTTAATCGGGGAGCTGTTTTTT.

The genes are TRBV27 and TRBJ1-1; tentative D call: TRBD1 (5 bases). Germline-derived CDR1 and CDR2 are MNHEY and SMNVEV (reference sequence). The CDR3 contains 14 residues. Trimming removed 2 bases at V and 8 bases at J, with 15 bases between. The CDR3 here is CASSLGGVGPEAFF. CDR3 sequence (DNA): TGTGCCAGCAGTTTAGGGGGGGTTGGGCCAGAAGCTTTCTTT.

The CDR3 DNA reads as TGTGCCTGGGGCATATCCGGGGGACTAAATGAAAAACTGTTTTTT. Its translation: CAWGISGGLNEKLFF. This chain links TRBV30 with TRBJ1-4; weak D call: TRBD1 (5 bases). V was pared by 5 bases and J by 5 bases, with 18 bases between. The CDR3 totals 15 residues. Germline lookup yields CDR1 GTSNPN and CDR2 SVGIG (reference sequence).

The CDR3 spells CASSVGQGISDTIYF. In DNA form, the CDR3 reads TGTGCCAGCAGCGTAGGGCAGGGAATATCGGACACCATATATTTT. This chain links TRBV9 with TRBJ1-3, with D perhaps matching TRBD1 (5 bases). The germline V gene encodes CDR1 SGDLS and CDR2 YYNGEE. V was clipped by 0 bases and J by 8 bases, with 15 bases between them. The CDR3 has 15 residues.

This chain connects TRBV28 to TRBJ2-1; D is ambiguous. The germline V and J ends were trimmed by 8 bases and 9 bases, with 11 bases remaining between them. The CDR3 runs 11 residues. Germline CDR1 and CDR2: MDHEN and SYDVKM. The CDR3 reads CASGTSTEQFF. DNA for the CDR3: TGTGCCAGCGGCACCTCCACTGAGCAGTTCTTC.

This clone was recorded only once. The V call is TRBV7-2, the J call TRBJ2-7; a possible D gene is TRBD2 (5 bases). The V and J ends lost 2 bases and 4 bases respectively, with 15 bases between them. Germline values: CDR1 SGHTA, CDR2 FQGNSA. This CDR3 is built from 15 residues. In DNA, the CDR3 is TGTGCCAGCAGCTTATACACCAGCGGCGGATACGAGCAGTACTTC. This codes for CASSLYTSGGYEQYF.

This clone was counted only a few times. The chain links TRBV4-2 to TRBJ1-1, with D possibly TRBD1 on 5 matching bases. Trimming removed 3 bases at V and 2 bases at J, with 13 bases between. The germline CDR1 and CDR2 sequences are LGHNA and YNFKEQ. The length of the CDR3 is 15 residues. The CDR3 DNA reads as TGTGCCAGCAGCCAGCTCAGGGAGGTAAACACTGAAGCTTTCTTT. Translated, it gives CASSQLREVNTEAFF.

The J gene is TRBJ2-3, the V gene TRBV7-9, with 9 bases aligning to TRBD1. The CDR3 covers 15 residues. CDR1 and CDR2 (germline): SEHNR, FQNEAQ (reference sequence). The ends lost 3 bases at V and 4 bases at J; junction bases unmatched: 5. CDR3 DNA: TGTGCCAGCAGCTTCAGGACAGGGGACGCAGATACGCAGTATTTT. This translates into CASSFRTGDADTQYF.

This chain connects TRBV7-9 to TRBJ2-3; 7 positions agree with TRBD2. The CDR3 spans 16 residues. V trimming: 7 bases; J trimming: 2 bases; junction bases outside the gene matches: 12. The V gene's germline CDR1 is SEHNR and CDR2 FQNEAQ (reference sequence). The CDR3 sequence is CASTAGERGVTDTQYF. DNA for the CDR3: TGTGCCAGCACCGCCGGGGAGCGGGGCGTCACAGATACGCAGTATTTT.

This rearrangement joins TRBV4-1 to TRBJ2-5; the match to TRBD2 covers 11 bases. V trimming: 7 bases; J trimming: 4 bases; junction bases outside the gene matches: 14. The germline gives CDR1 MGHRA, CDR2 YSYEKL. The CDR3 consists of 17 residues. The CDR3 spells CASTLVAGGPAPETQYF. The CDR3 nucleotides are TGCGCCAGCACCCTGGTAGCGGGGGGGCCGGCTCCAGAGACCCAGTACTTC.

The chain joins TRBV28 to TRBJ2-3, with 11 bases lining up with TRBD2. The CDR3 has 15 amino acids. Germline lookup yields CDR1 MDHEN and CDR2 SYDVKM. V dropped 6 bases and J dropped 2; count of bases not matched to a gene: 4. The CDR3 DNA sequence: TGTGCCAGCAGCTTAGCGGGGGGGATCACAGATACGCAGTATTTT. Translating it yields CASSLAGGITDTQYF. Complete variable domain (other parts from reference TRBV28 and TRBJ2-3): DVKVTQSSRYLVKRTGEKVFLECVQDMDHENMFWYRQDPGLGLRLIYFSYDVKMKEKGDIPEGYSVSREKKERFSLILESASTNQTSMYLCASSLAGGITDTQYFGPGTRLTVL.

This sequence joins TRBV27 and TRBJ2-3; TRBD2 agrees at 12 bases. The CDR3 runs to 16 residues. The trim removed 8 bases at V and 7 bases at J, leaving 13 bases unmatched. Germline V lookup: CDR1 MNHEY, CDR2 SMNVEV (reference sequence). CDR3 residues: CASSRWTSGIGNTQYF. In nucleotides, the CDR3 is TGTGCCAGCTCAAGGTGGACTAGCGGGATCGGGAATACGCAGTATTTT.

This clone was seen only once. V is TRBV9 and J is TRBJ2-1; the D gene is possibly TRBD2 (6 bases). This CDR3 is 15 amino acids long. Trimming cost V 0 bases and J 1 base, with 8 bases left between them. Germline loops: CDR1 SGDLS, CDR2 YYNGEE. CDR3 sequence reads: CASSVGGTSYNEQFF. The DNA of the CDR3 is TGTGCCAGCAGCGTAGGGGGGACTTCCTACAATGAGCAGTTCTTC.